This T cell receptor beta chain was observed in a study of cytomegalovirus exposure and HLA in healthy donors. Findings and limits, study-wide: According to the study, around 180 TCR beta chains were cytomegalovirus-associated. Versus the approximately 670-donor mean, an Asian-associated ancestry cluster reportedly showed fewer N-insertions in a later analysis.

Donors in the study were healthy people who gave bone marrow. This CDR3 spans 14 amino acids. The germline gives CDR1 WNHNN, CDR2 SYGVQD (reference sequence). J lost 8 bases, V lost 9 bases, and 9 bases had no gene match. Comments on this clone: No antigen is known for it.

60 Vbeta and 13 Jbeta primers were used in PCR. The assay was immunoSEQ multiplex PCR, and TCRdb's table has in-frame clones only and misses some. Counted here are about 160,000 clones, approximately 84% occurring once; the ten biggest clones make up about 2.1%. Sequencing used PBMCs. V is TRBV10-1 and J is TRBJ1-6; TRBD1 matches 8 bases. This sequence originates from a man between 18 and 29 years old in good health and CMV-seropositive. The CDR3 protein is CASTDRAADSPLHF. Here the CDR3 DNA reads TGCGCCAGTACGGACAGGGCTGCCGATTCACCCCTCCACTTT.